These T cell receptor beta chains were read from a single sample in a study of OX40 agonist ivuxolimab in advanced cancers. Sequenced by immunoSEQ multiplex PCR; TCRdb stores in-frame clones only, minus some. The table records under 65,000 clones, approximately 90% of them present only once. This sample comprised CD4+ or CD8+ T cells sorted from blood, obtained in a trial of the OX40 agonist ivuxolimab. The receptors were gathered from an adult with an advanced solid tumor such as melanoma, head and neck, liver or kidney cancer. Each CDR3 is given with its conserved first and last residue.

CDR3: CASNTPGTGTYEQYF
J: NA
V: TRBV28

CDR3: CASQLAGGDTQYF
J: TRBJ2-3
V: TRBV5-1

CDR3: CASREGGHTEAFF
J: TRBJ1-1
V: TRBV5-1

CDR3: CASSVGVLGTDTQYF
J: TRBJ2-3
V: TRBV9

CDR3: CASSSTGGRQPQHF
J: TRBJ1-5
V: TRBV7-2

CDR3: CATMGAGGLYEQYF
J: TRBJ2-7
V: TRBV28

CDR3: CASSYRTGNANSPLHF
J: TRBJ1-6
V: TRBV5-8

CDR3: CASSRFSGQLTDTQYF
J: TRBJ2-3
V: TRBV5-1

CDR3: CASSLGQGYGYTF
J: TRBJ1-2
V: TRBV7-9

CDR3: CASSLEPYSYNEQFF
J: TRBJ2-1
V: TRBV5-1

CDR3: CASSPPLTENTEAFF
J: TRBJ1-1
V: TRBV5-4

CDR3: CASTPQGGKDYGYTF
J: TRBJ1-2
V: TRBV2

CDR3: CSGDRVNEQYF
J: TRBJ2-7
V: TRBV20-1

CDR3: CASSSFSEAFF
J: TRBJ1-1
V: TRBV27

CDR3: CASSWTGTKGETQYF
J: TRBJ2-5
V: TRBV9

CDR3: CASSLEQAGVPRYF
J: TRBJ2-5
V: TRBV7-6

CDR3: CASSLVAGRAGYEQYF
J: TRBJ2-7
V: TRBV5-1

CDR3: CASSYSWGAYEQYF
J: TRBJ2-7
V: TRBV6-6

CDR3: CASSLYGDQPQHF
J: TRBJ1-5
V: TRBV7-9

CDR3: CASSYVGPPYEQYF
J: TRBJ2-7
V: TRBV6-5

CDR3: CASREEETQYF
J: TRBJ2-5
V: TRBV6-1

CDR3: CASSPGGQEQYF
J: TRBJ2-7
V: TRBV7-9

CDR3: CASSLAGGADTQYF
J: TRBJ2-3
V: TRBV5-1

CDR3: CASSTRGGLAGANVLTF
J: TRBJ2-6
V: TRBV18

CDR3: CASSPAGGAPLHF
J: TRBJ1-6
V: TRBV18

CDR3: CASSQRGTGGNTGELFF
J: TRBJ2-2
V: TRBV4-1

CDR3: CASNEGVGGYTF
J: TRBJ1-2
V: TRBV2

CDR3: CASTGQVLNLTDTQYF
J: TRBJ2-3
V: TRBV6-4

CDR3: CASSPGRTPPNEKLFF
J: TRBJ1-4
V: TRBV7-9

CDR3: CASSYRPGQGNSPLHF
J: TRBJ1-6
V: TRBV5-1

CDR3: CASSFGQGPYEQYF
J: TRBJ2-7
V: TRBV7-8

CDR3: CASSPGQPWETQYF
J: TRBJ2-5
V: TRBV5-1

CDR3: CASSQRPAEAFF
J: TRBJ1-1
V: TRBV4-1

CDR3: CASGSTLGEGGTDTQYF
J: TRBJ2-3
V: TRBV12-5

CDR3: CSGGGADTQYF
J: TRBJ2-3
V: TRBV29-1

CDR3: CASSLGGYGTEAFF
J: TRBJ1-1
V: TRBV5-1

CDR3: CASSLGQGSGYTF
J: TRBJ1-2
V: TRBV7-3

CDR3: CASSLAGVAGYTF
J: TRBJ1-2
V: TRBV7-9

CDR3: CASSVAGAANTGELFF
J: TRBJ2-2
V: TRBV9

CDR3: CASSLGQGARTEAFF
J: TRBJ1-1
V: TRBV6-5

CDR3: CASSYSGGTEAFF
J: TRBJ1-1
V: TRBV6-5

CDR3: CASSLEADTQYF
J: TRBJ2-3
V: TRBV7-9

CDR3: CASSLGGTTGNTIYF
J: TRBJ1-3
V: TRBV5-1

CDR3: CASSLAGGTSYEQYF
J: TRBJ2-7
V: TRBV5-1

CDR3: CASSQQGKEGGYTF
J: TRBJ1-2
V: TRBV19

CDR3: CASSSGTAGFSGANVLTF
J: TRBJ2-6
V: TRBV28

CDR3: CASSLRLAGGETQYF
J: TRBJ2-5
V: TRBV5-1

CDR3: CASSLLNSGANVLTF
J: TRBJ2-6
V: TRBV6-6

CDR3: CASSPLVIAAYEQYF
J: TRBJ2-7
V: TRBV28

CDR3: CASSDVGLALDTQYF
J: TRBJ2-3
V: TRBV2

CDR3: CSVEDPGERRDTQYF
J: TRBJ2-3
V: TRBV29-1

CDR3: CASSLMAGLYNEQFF
J: TRBJ2-1
V: TRBV11-1

CDR3: CASSLWTGGNQPQHF
J: TRBJ1-5
V: TRBV5-5

CDR3: CASKGGLSTDTQYF
J: TRBJ2-3
V: TRBV19